This T cell receptor (beta chain) was sequenced in a study of T cells in Graves' hyperthyroidism and ophthalmopathy. Amplified TCR beta CDR3 regions derived from RNA transcripts. Using the HTBI primer set, a first-round RT-PCR was run on the TCR CDR3. Using its own MiXCR run on the multiplex PCR reads, TCRdb lists one record per CDR3 protein. The table records some 760,000 distinct CDR3 sequences, 14% of them present only once. CDR3 length equals 15 residues. Trimming took 6 bases from V and 3 from J, leaving 15 bases between them. Many counts were recorded for this clonotype. Input material: blood. The V and J genes are TRBV12-3 or TRBV12-4 and TRBJ1-5; D is possibly TRBD1 (5 bases). This clonotype was sampled from a young woman with Graves' hyperthyroidism. DNA for the CDR3: TGTGCCAGCAGCCTGGACACATTACCCAATCAGCCCCAGCATTTT. It specifies CASSLDTLPNQPQHF.